The 22 T cell receptor beta chains below all came from one sample that was sequenced in a study of T cells in Graves' hyperthyroidism and ophthalmopathy. The TCR beta CDR3 regions underwent amplification using RNA transcripts as the source. A set of HTBI primers served as the primers for a first-round RT-PCR of the TCR CDR3. TCRdb processed the multiplex PCR reads anew with MiXCR; each CDR3 protein has one entry. This sample carries 690,000 or so distinct CDR3 sequences, over 15% of them seen once, and the ten largest clones take 16%. The sample consisted of blood. These receptors were taken from a woman between 45 and 65 years old with Graves' hyperthyroidism that later progressed to Graves' ophthalmopathy.

In DNA form, the CDR3 reads TGTGCCAGCAGCCCCCCTAGCGGGGGCGTTGAGCAGTTCTTC. Amino acid sequence: CASSPPSGGVEQFF. This chain links TRBV13 with TRBJ2-1, with 10 bases aligning to TRBD2. The CDR3 is made up of 14 amino acids. Losses at the gene ends were 5 bases for V and 9 bases for J; bases not matched to a gene: 7. CDR1 and CDR2 (germline): PRHDT, FYEKMQ (reference sequence). Using reference TRBV13 and TRBJ2-1 for the parts outside the CDR3, the full variable domain is AAGVIQSPRHLIKEKRETATLKCYPIPRHDTVYWYQQGPGQDPQFLISFYEKMQSDKGSIPDRFSAQQFSDYHSELNMSSLELGDSALYFCASSPPSGGVEQFFGPGTRLTVL.

This clonotype turned up a few times. The V gene is TRBV12-3 or TRBV12-4, the J gene TRBJ2-2; a weak D match, TRBD1 (5 bases). The CDR3 is made up of 13 amino acids. V gave up 9 bases and J gave up 1 base, with 9 bases separating them. This CDR3 reads CASLQGNTGELFF. The CDR3 bases are TGTGCCAGTCTGCAGGGGAACACCGGGGAGCTGTTTTTT.

Many counts were recorded for this clonotype. The chain links TRBV2 to TRBJ2-4; 7 nucleotides line up with TRBD1. The CDR3 runs 17 residues. V was pared by 5 bases and J by 1 base, with 11 bases of the junction left unmatched. Germline V gene data show CDR1 as SNHLY and CDR2 as FYNNEI. DNA of the CDR3: TGTGCCAGCAGTACCGACTCGACAGGGTACGCCAAAAACATTCAGTACTTC. It encodes CASSTDSTGYAKNIQYF. The whole variable domain, remainder taken from reference TRBV2 and TRBJ2-4, is EPEVTQTPSHQVTQMGQEVILRCVPISNHLYFYWYRQILGQKVEFLVSFYNNEISEKSEIFDDQFSVERPDGSNFTLKIRSTKLEDSAMYFCASSTDSTGYAKNIQYFGAGTRLSVL.

This clonotype came up a few times. The chain recombines TRBV20-1 with TRBJ1-4; D possibly corresponds to TRBD1 (6 bases). V was cut by 6 bases and J by 4 bases, with 12 bases left in between. CDR1 is DFQATT, CDR2 SNEGSKA, per germline (reference sequence). This CDR3 is built from 13 residues. The CDR3 region is CSAEDRFNEKLFF. In DNA, the CDR3 is TGCAGTGCGGAGGACAGATTTAATGAAAAACTGTTTTTT.

This clonotype was seen many times. This chain links TRBV20-1 with TRBJ2-3, with 7 bases identical to TRBD2. Looked up from germline, CDR1 is DFQATT and CDR2 is SNEGSKA (reference sequence). After removal of 0 bases from V and 3 bases from J, the junction contained 6 bases not matched to a gene. The CDR3 is made up of 15 amino acids. For the CDR3, the DNA is TGCAGTGCTAGAGATACGGCTAGCGGAACAGATACGCAGTATTTT. Its translation: CSARDTASGTDTQYF.

This chain joins TRBV12-3 or TRBV12-4 and TRBJ2-5; 12 bases line up with TRBD1. V shed 2 bases, J shed 0 bases, and the junction held 10 bases outside the gene matches. The CDR3 runs 19 residues. In DNA form, the CDR3 reads TGTGCCAGCAGTTTATGGGGACAGGGGGCGAATCCGTACCAAGAGACCCAGTACTTC. This gives the protein CASSLWGQGANPYQETQYF.

Ten or more counts support this clonotype. The J gene is TRBJ2-1, the V gene TRBV11-3; 10 bases are shared with TRBD2. Trimming removed 5 bases from V and 7 bases from J; junction bases left unmatched: 5. The CDR3 is made up of 14 amino acids. The V gene's germline CDR1 is SGHNT and CDR2 YENEEA. The CDR3 nucleotides read TGTGCCAGCAGCCACACTAGCGGGGCGAATGAGCAGTTCTTC. This encodes CASSHTSGANEQFF.

This clonotype was seen many times. The chain employs TRBV5-1 and TRBJ1-4, with D possibly being TRBD1 (6 bases). The CDR3 totals 14 residues. The germline CDR1 and CDR2 sequences are SGHRS and YFSETQ. Trimming left V 0 bases short and J 7 bases short, with 10 bases between. CDR3 in amino acids: CASSLGRGSEKLFF. DNA for the CDR3: TGCGCCAGCAGCTTGGGCAGGGGTAGTGAAAAACTGTTTTTT. The whole variable domain, filled in from reference TRBV5-1 and TRBJ1-4, reads KAGVTQTPRYLIKTRGQQVTLSCSPISGHRSVSWYQQTPGQGLQFLFEYFSETQRNKGNFPGRFSGRQFSNSRSEMNVSTLELGDSALYLCASSLGRGSEKLFFGSGTQLSVL.

Ten or more counts support this clonotype. The gene calls are TRBV3-1 and TRBJ1-1, with a possible D match to TRBD1 (6 bases). The length of the CDR3 is 15 residues. Trimming shortened V by 1 base and J by 0 bases, and 9 bases separated the two germline ends. Germline loops: CDR1 LGHDT, CDR2 YNNKEL (reference sequence). Here the CDR3 reads CASSQGDILNTEAFF. The CDR3, as DNA: TGTGCCAGCAGCCAAGGGGACATTCTGAACACTGAAGCTTTCTTT.

Turning to this clonotype: Germline and junction disagree at one end, which may indicate a read error. The chain uses TRBV7-2 and TRBJ2-3; D may be TRBD2 (6 bases). The V gene's germline CDR1 is SGHTA and CDR2 FQGNSA. This CDR3 is 15 amino acids long. The CDR3 DNA reads as TGTGCCAGCAGCTTAGTAGCGGAGAGCACATATACGCAGTATTTT. It codes for CASSLVAESTYTQYF.

This clonotype was detected ten times or more. The chain joins TRBV20-1 to TRBJ2-7; possibly TRBD2 for D (5 bases). The CDR3 spans 14 residues. V lost 1 base to trimming and J lost 0 bases, with 10 bases between them. Germline V gene sequence: CDR1 DFQATT, CDR2 SNEGSKA (reference sequence). CDR3 sequence reads: CSARGLTTSYEQYF. The CDR3 nucleotides read TGCAGTGCTAGAGGCCTGACTACCTCCTACGAGCAGTACTTC.

The gene calls are TRBV6-1 and TRBJ2-2; 9 positions match TRBD2. The germline CDR1 and CDR2 sequences are MNHNS and SASEGT. The CDR3 extends over 16 amino acids. V gave up 6 bases and J gave up 4 bases; unmatched junction bases: 9. The CDR3 here is CASRPLAGRFTGELFF. CDR3 in DNA: TGTGCCAGCAGACCTCTAGCGGGGAGATTCACCGGGGAGCTGTTTTTT.

With respect to this clonotype: Given the absence of the conserved phenylalanine or tryptophan at the CDR3 end, a read error is likely. V gene TRBV20-1 combines with J gene TRBJ2-3; 7 positions agree with TRBD2. With V trimmed by 0 bases and J by 3 bases, 6 bases remained unmatched. CDR1 is DFQATT, CDR2 SNEGSKA, per germline (reference sequence). The CDR3 spans 15 residues. As DNA, the CDR3 is TGCAGTGCTAGAGAAGCGTCTAGCGGTACAGATACGCAGTATCTT. This encodes CSAREASSGTDTQYL.

This clonotype was seen many times. The chain has TRBV5-1 and TRBJ2-1; tentative D call: TRBD2 (6 bases). Germline V gene data show CDR1 as SGHRS and CDR2 as YFSETQ. The CDR3 runs to 18 residues. Trimming took 0 bases from V and 0 from J, leaving 16 bases between them. The CDR3 DNA is TGCGCCAGCAGCTTGGGGTTCTTGCGGGGAGTCTCCTACAATGAGCAGTTCTTC. Its protein product is CASSLGFLRGVSYNEQFF.

This clonotype was counted a few times. V gene TRBV12-3 or TRBV12-4 combines with J gene TRBJ2-7; 11 bases map to TRBD2. J lost 4 bases, V lost 2 bases, and 4 bases had no gene match. This CDR3 is built from 15 residues. Here the CDR3 reads CASSLRLAGGYEQYF. The CDR3 bases are TGTGCCAGCAGTTTAAGGCTAGCGGGGGGATACGAGCAGTACTTC.

This clonotype was counted ten times or more. The chain recombines TRBV11-3 with TRBJ2-1, with D unresolved. This CDR3 is 13 amino acids long. Germline V gives CDR1 SGHNT, CDR2 YENEEA. Trimming stripped 3 bases from V and 3 bases from J, with 6 bases between. CDR3 in DNA: TGTGCCAGCAGCTTGAACAGCTACAATGAGCAGTTCTTC. Translated, it gives CASSLNSYNEQFF.

This chain uses TRBV5-1 with TRBJ2-4; the match to TRBD2 covers 11 bases. V gave up 0 bases and J gave up 4 bases; unmatched junction bases: 9. The CDR3 totals 18 residues. Germline-derived CDR1 and CDR2 are SGHRS and YFSETQ. CDR3 in amino acids: CASSLVLGTSGKKNIQYF. CDR3 in DNA: TGCGCCAGCAGCTTGGTTCTCGGGACTAGCGGAAAAAAAAACATTCAGTACTTC.

Notes on this clonotype: A much larger clone lies one base from this, so it may be a read error. The V and J genes are TRBV13 and TRBJ1-6, with 7 bases aligning to TRBD1. This CDR3 is built from 14 residues. The V gene's germline CDR1 is PRHDT and CDR2 FYEKMQ (reference sequence). The CDR3 reads CASSEQGIHSPLRF. The CDR3 nucleotides are TGTGCCAGCAGCGAACAGGGGATCCATTCACCCCTCCGCTTT.

This clonotype was picked up a small number of times. The chain couples TRBV7-8 to TRBJ2-5, with TRBD2 matching over 12 bases. Germline CDR1 SGHVS, CDR2 FQNEAQ. The J segment lost 7 bases and the V segment lost 3 bases, leaving 9 bases of the junction unmatched. The CDR3 sequence is 16 residues long. CDR3 sequence reads: CASSFRLAGAAGTQYF. The CDR3 coding sequence is TGTGCCAGCAGCTTTAGACTAGCGGGGGCGGCGGGGACCCAGTACTTC.

This clonotype was seen a handful of times. The chain is built from TRBV6-5 and TRBJ2-1, with TRBD1 as a possible D gene (7 bases). V was cut by 2 bases and J by 10 bases, with 12 bases left in between. CDR3 size: 13 residues. The germline gives CDR1 MNHEY, CDR2 SVGAGI. As DNA, the CDR3 is TGTGCCAGCAGTTACCGACAGGGAGGCGAGCAGTTCTTC. Its translation is CASSYRQGGEQFF.

V is TRBV20-1 and J is TRBJ2-2; perhaps TRBD2 as D (6 bases). Germline assignment: CDR1 DFQATT and CDR2 SNEGSKA (reference sequence). The V gene lost 5 bases and the J gene lost 4 bases, with 11 bases spanning the gap. There are 13 residues in the CDR3. This CDR3 is CSAWRGVTGELFF. The CDR3 nucleotides are TGCAGTGCTTGGCGGGGAGTCACCGGGGAGCTGTTTTTT.

This clonotype occurred a few times. The chain joins TRBV7-2 to TRBJ1-2; D call uncertain. CDR1 and CDR2 (germline): SGHTA, FQGNSA. Trimming cost V 5 bases and J 7 bases, with 20 bases left between them. The CDR3 totals 15 residues. CDR3 loop: CASSAIRGTSSGYTF. In DNA form, the CDR3 reads TGTGCCAGCAGCGCAATCCGGGGTACCTCTTCTGGCTACACCTTC.